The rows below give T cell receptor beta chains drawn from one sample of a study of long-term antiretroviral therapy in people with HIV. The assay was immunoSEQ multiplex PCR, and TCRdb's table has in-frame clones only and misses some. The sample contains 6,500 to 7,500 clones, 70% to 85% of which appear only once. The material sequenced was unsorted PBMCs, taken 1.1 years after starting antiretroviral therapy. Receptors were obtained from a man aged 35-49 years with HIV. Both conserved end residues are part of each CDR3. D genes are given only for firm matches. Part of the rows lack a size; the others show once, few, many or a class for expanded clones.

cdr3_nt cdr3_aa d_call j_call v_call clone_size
TGTGCCAGCAGTTTCCGACAGTCAACTGAAGCTTTCTTT CASSFRQSTEAFF - TRBJ1-1 TRBV27 -
TGTGCCAGCAGTTACTCGGACCTAAACAATGAGCAGTTCTTC CASSYSDLNNEQFF - TRBJ2-1 TRBV6-5 -
TGCGCCAGCAGCCAAGATCAAGGAGGTGGGAGCAATCAGCCCCAGCATTTT CASSQDQGGGSNQPQHF - TRBJ1-5 TRBV4-1 few
TGTGCCAGCAGGTCCGACAGGTGGAGCGGGGGGGCCCAGACCGGGGAGCTGTTTTTT CASRSDRWSGGAQTGELFF TRBD2 TRBJ2-2 TRBV5-6 -
TGTGCCAGCAGCGCTGGTTTTGATCAGCCCCAGCATTTT CASSAGFDQPQHF - TRBJ1-5 TRBV2 -
TGCGCCAGCACCCTGGACGACACCGGGGAGCTGTTTTTT CASTLDDTGELFF - TRBJ2-2 TRBV5-1 -
TGTGCCAGCAGCTTGGGGAGCCTCCCGGGGTTATATTTT CASSLGSLPGLYF - TRBJ1-3 TRBV5-4 -
TGTGCCAGCAGCCCAAGACAGGACTCTGGAAACACCATATATTTT CASSPRQDSGNTIYF - TRBJ1-3 TRBV25-1 -
TGTGCCAGCAGTTTATCTACAGGGAACTACGAGCAGTACTTC CASSLSTGNYEQYF - TRBJ2-7 TRBV27 -
TGTGCCTGGAGTGGGACACTCGGCTCACCCCTCCACTTT CAWSGTLGSPLHF - TRBJ1-6 TRBV30 -
TGTGCCAGTAATACAGGGTTCGGCGAGCAGTACTTC CASNTGFGEQYF - TRBJ2-7 TRBV19 -
TGCGCCAGCAGCTCGCCCGAGAACTCTGGAAACACCATATATTTT CASSSPENSGNTIYF - TRBJ1-3 TRBV5-1 -
TGTGCCAGCAGCCGCGCCCATAGCACACCAGGAAACACCATATATTTT CASSRAHSTPGNTIYF - TRBJ1-3 TRBV7-2 -
TGTGCCAGCAGTGTTGGCGGATACAATGAGCAGTTCTTC CASSVGGYNEQFF - TRBJ2-1 TRBV11-1 -
TGCGCCAGCAGCCAAGAAAAAGGGACCCCAAATGAGCAGTTCTTC CASSQEKGTPNEQFF - TRBJ2-1 TRBV4-1 once
TGTGCCAGCAGCTTAGCCAGGGGAGTTTTAACCTACGAGCAGTACTTC CASSLARGVLTYEQYF - TRBJ2-7 TRBV7-9 -
TGTGCCAGTAGTAGGGGGGAAGAGACCCAGTACTTC CASSRGEETQYF - TRBJ2-5 TRBV19 -
TGCGCCAGCAGCCAACCCGGACAGGCGATCTACGAGCAGTACTTC CASSQPGQAIYEQYF TRBD1 TRBJ2-7 TRBV4-1 -
TGTGCCAGCAGCCCTGGGAGGAGCTCCTACAATGAGCAGTTCTTC CASSPGRSSYNEQFF - TRBJ2-1 TRBV11-2 -
TGTGCCAGCAGCTCCATTGACAGGGAACTTGGAAACACCATATATTTT CASSSIDRELGNTIYF TRBD1 TRBJ1-3 TRBV13 once
TGTGCCAGCAGTGCCGGTACCCAAATCGGGAGCTATGGCTACACCTTC CASSAGTQIGSYGYTF - TRBJ1-2 TRBV27 -
TGTGCCAGCAGTCTCTCCCAAAGACAGGGGCAAGCTTTCTTT CASSLSQRQGQAFF TRBD1 TRBJ1-1 TRBV11-2 -
TGTGCCAGCAGCCGGGACAGGGGGACCTACGAGCAGTACTTC CASSRDRGTYEQYF TRBD1 TRBJ2-7 TRBV11-2 -
TGTGCCAGCAGTGAACAGGGAGGAACGCAAGGCTACACCTTC CASSEQGGTQGYTF - TRBJ1-2 TRBV6-4 -
TGTGCCAGCAGCCTCAGCACAGATACGCAGTATTTT CASSLSTDTQYF - TRBJ2-3 TRBV5-6 -
TGTGCCAGCAGTAATATGCAGTCTAATGAAAAACTGTTTTTT CASSNMQSNEKLFF - TRBJ1-4 TRBV2 -
TGTGCCAGCAGCCCCGCGTGGGTACGTTCGAACACTGAAGCTTTCTTT CASSPAWVRSNTEAFF - TRBJ1-1 TRBV7-9 -
TGCGCCAGCAGCTTTGATAGCGGGGGGGATTGGGAGACCCAGTACTTC CASSFDSGGDWETQYF TRBD2 TRBJ2-5 TRBV5-1 -
TGTGCCAGCAGCTTAGGGGGGACAGGGGCTGGGGCCAACGTCCTGACTTTC CASSLGGTGAGANVLTF TRBD1 TRBJ2-6 TRBV7-6 -
TGTGCCAGTAGTAGTATCAGGGAGGGACAGAACTATGGCTACACCTTC CASSSIREGQNYGYTF TRBD1 TRBJ1-2 TRBV19 -
TGTGCCAGTAGTCCCTTGGACAGGGCGAGTTCCTACGAGCAGTACTTC CASSPLDRASSYEQYF TRBD1 TRBJ2-7 TRBV19 -
TGTGCCAGCAGCCCCGCATCTGGGTTCACTGAAGCTTTCTTT CASSPASGFTEAFF - TRBJ1-1 TRBV16 -
TGTGCCAGCAGCGTAGGTGGGGTAGGGTCCGGGGAGCTGTTTTTT CASSVGGVGSGELFF - TRBJ2-2 TRBV9 -
TGTGCCAGCAGCTTCGGACTAGCGGGGCATGGGGAGCAGTACTTC CASSFGLAGHGEQYF TRBD2 TRBJ2-7 TRBV11-2 few
TGTGCCTGGAGTTCTGGGGGTAACACAGATACGCAGTATTTT CAWSSGGNTDTQYF - TRBJ2-3 TRBV30 -
TGTGCCAGCAGCCAAGATCCCGACCCCGGGGTCAATGGCTACACCTTC CASSQDPDPGVNGYTF - TRBJ1-2 TRBV4-2 -
TGCGCCAGCAGTGATTTGGCAGGGGGCCGAGAGACCCAGTACTTC CASSDLAGGRETQYF TRBD1 TRBJ2-5 TRBV10-1 -
TGTGCCAGCAGCCCCTGGACAGGGGGGAGCTCCTACGAGCAGTACTTC CASSPWTGGSSYEQYF TRBD1 TRBJ2-7 TRBV7-8 -
TGTGCCAGCAAGTCGTCCTTTAATGAAAAACTGTTTTTT CASKSSFNEKLFF - TRBJ1-4 TRBV13 -
TGCGCCAGCAGCCAAGTCGCGGGGGCCCTCTCCTACGAGCAGTACTTC CASSQVAGALSYEQYF - TRBJ2-7 TRBV4-1 medium-sized
TGTGCCAGCAGCCCCGGACTAGCGGGAACCAATGAGCAGTTCTTC CASSPGLAGTNEQFF TRBD2 TRBJ2-1 TRBV6-1 -
TGTGCCAGCAGCGCCGACGGACTAGCGGGGGGTAGGGATGAGCAGTTCTTC CASSADGLAGGRDEQFF TRBD2 TRBJ2-1 TRBV9 -
TGCGCCAGCAGCCTGGGGAGGGCTATCAGCACAGATACGCAGTATTTT CASSLGRAISTDTQYF TRBD2 TRBJ2-3 TRBV4-1 -
TGTGCCAGCGGGGGGACTAATGAAAAACTGTTTTTT CASGGTNEKLFF - TRBJ1-4 TRBV7-9 -
TGTGCCAGCAGCCTGGCCTCTGGAAACACCATATATTTT CASSLASGNTIYF - TRBJ1-3 TRBV5-4 -
TGTGCCAGCAGCACCCACAGGGCTCTATTTACAGATACGCAGTATTTT CASSTHRALFTDTQYF - TRBJ2-3 TRBV5-6 -
TGTGCCAGCAGCGAACTTAATACAGGGGGAGGAGGCTACACCTTC CASSELNTGGGGYTF TRBD1 TRBJ1-2 TRBV25-1 -
TGTGCCAGCAGCAGGGACAGGGGCGCGGTGAGAAACATTCAGTACTTC CASSRDRGAVRNIQYF TRBD1 TRBJ2-4 TRBV7-9 -
TGTGCCAGCAGCTTCACAGCTTACGTAGAAGCTTTCTTT CASSFTAYVEAFF - TRBJ1-1 TRBV11-2 once
TGTGCCAGCAGTTCCCGAGGGACAGGGAACACCGGGGAGCTGTTTTTT CASSSRGTGNTGELFF TRBD1 TRBJ2-2 TRBV6-5 once
TGTGCCAGCAGCTTAGAGGGGGGACACAACGAGCAGTACTTC CASSLEGGHNEQYF - TRBJ2-7 TRBV7-6 -
TGTGCCAGTAGTATTGGGGGGGCCGATGAAGCTTTCTTT CASSIGGADEAFF - TRBJ1-1 TRBV19 -
TGTGCCAGCAGTCTTAGCTACTATGGCTACACCTTC CASSLSYYGYTF - TRBJ1-2 TRBV2 -
TGCGCCAGCAGCTTGGCCGGGACAGGGGGACTCTCTGGAAACACCATATATTTT CASSLAGTGGLSGNTIYF TRBD1 TRBJ1-3 TRBV5-1 -
TGCGCCAGCAGCCAAGATGCAGGGCGGCAGCTCTATGGCTACACCTTC CASSQDAGRQLYGYTF - TRBJ1-2 TRBV4-1 -
TGTGCCAGCAGTTTTCGACAGGAACGGGCTGAAGCTTTCTTT CASSFRQERAEAFF - TRBJ1-1 TRBV6-5 -
TGCAGCGTTGAGGGAGGGGTGGATACGCAGTATTTT CSVEGGVDTQYF TRBD2 TRBJ2-3 TRBV29-1 -
TGTGCCAGCAGCGAGGGGGCGGTATTGAGGGGAGGCACAGATACGCAGTATTTT CASSEGAVLRGGTDTQYF TRBD1 TRBJ2-3 TRBV4-2 -